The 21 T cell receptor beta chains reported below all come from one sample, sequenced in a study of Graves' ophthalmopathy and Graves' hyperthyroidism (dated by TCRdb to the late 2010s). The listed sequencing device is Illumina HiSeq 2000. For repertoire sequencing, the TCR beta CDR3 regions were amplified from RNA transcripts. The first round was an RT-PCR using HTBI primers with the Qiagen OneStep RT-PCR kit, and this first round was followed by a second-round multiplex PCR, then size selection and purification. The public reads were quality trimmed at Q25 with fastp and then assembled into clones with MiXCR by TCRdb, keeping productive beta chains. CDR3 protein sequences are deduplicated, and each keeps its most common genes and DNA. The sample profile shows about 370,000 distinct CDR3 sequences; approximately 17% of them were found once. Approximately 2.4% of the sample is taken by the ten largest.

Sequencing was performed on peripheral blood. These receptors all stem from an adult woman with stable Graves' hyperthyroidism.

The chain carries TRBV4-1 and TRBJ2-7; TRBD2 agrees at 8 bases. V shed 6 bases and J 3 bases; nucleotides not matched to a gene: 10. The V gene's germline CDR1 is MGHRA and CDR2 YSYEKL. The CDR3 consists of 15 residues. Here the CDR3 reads CASSHPPSGHYEQYF. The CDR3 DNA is TGCGCCAGCAGTCATCCACCTAGCGGGCACTACGAGCAGTACTTC.

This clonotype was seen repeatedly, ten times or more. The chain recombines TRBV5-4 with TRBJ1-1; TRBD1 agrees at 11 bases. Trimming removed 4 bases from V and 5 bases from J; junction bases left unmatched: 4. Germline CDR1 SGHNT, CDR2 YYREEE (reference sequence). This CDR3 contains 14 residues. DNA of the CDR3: TGTGCCAGCAGCACGGGACAGGGGGTTACTGAAGCTTTCTTT. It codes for CASSTGQGVTEAFF.

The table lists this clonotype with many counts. The CDR3 region is CASSEQGFHGYTF. The CDR3 DNA sequence: TGCGCCAGCAGCGAACAGGGCTTTCATGGCTACACCTTC. This chain uses TRBV5-1 with TRBJ1-2, with D possibly TRBD1 on 6 matching bases. V was trimmed by 4 bases and J by 6 bases, leaving 13 bases between them. The CDR3 loop spans 13 amino acids. CDR1 is SGHRS, CDR2 YFSETQ, per germline.

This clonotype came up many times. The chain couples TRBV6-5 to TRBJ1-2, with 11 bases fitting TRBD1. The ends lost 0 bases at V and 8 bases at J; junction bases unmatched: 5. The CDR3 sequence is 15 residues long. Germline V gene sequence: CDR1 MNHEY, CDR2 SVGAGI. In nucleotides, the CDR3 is TGTGCCAGCAGTTACTCGGGACAGGGGGGGAAAGGCTACACCTTC. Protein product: CASSYSGQGGKGYTF.

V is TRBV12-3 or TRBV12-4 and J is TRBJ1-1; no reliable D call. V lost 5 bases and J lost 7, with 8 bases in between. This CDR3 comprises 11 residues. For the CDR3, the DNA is TGTGCCAGCAGTCCAACCAATGAAGCTTTCTTT. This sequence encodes CASSPTNEAFF.

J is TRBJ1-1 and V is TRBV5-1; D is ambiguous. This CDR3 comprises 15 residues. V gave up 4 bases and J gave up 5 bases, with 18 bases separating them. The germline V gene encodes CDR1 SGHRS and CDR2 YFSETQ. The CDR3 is CASSPSRGPRTEAFF. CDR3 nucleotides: TGCGCCAGCAGCCCCTCCCGGGGTCCTAGGACTGAAGCTTTCTTT.

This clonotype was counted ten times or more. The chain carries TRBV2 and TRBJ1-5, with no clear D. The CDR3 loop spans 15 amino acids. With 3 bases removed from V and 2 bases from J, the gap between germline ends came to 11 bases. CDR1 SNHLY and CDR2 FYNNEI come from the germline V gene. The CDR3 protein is CASSDPTRGNQPQHF. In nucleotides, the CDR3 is TGTGCCAGCAGTGACCCCACGAGGGGCAATCAGCCCCAGCATTTT.

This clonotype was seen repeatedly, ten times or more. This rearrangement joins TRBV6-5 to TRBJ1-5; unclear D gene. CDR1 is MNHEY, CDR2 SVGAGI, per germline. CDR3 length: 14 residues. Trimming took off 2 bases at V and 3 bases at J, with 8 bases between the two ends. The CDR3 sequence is CASSYRHTNQPQHF. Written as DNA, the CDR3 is TGTGCCAGCAGTTACAGGCATACCAATCAGCCCCAGCATTTT.

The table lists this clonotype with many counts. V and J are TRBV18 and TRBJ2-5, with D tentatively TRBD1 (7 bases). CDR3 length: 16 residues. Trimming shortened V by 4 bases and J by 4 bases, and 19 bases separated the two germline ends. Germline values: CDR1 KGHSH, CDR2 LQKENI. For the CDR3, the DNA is TGTGCCAGCTCACTTCAACAGGGGAGGATGCGAGAGACCCAGTACTTC. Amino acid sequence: CASSLQQGRMRETQYF.

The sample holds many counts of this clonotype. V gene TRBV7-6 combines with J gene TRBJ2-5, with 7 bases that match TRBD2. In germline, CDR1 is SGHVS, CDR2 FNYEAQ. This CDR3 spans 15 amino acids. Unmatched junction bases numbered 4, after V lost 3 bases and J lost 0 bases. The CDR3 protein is CASSLYGGYQETQYF. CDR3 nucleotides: TGTGCCAGCAGCTTGTACGGGGGGTACCAAGAGACCCAGTACTTC.

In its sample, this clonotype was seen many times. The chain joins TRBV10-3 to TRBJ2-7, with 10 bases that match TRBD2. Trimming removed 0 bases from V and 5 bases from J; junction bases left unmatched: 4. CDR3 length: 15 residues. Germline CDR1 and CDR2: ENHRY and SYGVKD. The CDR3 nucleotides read TGTGCCATCAGTGAGTCTATGGGGACTAGCGACGAGCAGTACTTC. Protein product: CAISESMGTSDEQYF.

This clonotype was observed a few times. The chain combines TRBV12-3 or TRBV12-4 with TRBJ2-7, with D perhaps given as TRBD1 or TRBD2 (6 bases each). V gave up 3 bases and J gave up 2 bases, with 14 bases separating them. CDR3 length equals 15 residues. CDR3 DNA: TGTGCCAGCAGTTTTGGGGGGCGATTGGCCTACGAGCAGTACTTC. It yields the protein CASSFGGRLAYEQYF.

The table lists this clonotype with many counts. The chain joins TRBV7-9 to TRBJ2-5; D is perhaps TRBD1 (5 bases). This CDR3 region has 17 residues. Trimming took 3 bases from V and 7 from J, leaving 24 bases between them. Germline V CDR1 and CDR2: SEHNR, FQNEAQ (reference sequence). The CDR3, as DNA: TGTGCCAGCAGCTTTTCCAGATGGTGGCAGGGCCTTGGGACCCAGTACTTC. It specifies CASSFSRWWQGLGTQYF.

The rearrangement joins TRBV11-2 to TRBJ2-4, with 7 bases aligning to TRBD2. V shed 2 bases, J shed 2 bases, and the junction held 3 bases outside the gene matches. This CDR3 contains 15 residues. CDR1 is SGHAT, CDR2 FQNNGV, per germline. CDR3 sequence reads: CASSLRAGTKNIQYF. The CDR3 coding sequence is TGTGCCAGCAGCTTAAGAGCGGGGACCAAAAACATTCAGTACTTC. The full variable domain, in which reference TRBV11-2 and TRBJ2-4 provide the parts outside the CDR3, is EAGVAQSPRYKIIEKRQSVAFWCNPISGHATLYWYQQILGQGPKLLIQFQNNGVVDDSQLPKDRFSAERLKGVDSTLKIQPAKLEDSAVYLCASSLRAGTKNIQYFGAGTRLSVL.

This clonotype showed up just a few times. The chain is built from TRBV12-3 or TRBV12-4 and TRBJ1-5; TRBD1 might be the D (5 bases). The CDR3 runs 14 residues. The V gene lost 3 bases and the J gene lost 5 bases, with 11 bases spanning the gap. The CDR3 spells CASSLFRRDQPQHF. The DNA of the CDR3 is TGTGCCAGCAGTTTGTTCCGCAGGGATCAGCCCCAGCATTTT.

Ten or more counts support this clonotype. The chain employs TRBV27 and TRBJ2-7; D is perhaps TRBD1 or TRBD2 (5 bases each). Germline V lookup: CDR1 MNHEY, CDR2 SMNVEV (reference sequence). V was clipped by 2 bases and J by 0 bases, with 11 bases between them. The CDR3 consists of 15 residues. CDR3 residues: CASSLRDGGSYEQYF. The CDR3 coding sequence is TGTGCCAGCAGTTTACGGGACGGAGGCTCCTACGAGCAGTACTTC.

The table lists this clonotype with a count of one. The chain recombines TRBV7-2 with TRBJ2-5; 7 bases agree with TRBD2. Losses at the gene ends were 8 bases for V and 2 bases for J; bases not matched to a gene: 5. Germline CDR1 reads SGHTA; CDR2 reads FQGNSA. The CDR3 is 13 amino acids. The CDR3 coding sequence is TGTGCCAGCCACCCGGGACTACAAGAGACCCAGTACTTC. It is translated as CASHPGLQETQYF.

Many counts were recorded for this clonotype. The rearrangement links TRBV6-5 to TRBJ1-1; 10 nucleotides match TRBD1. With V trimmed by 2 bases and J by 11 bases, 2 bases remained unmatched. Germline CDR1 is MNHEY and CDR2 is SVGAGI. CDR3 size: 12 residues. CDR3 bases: TGTGCCAGCAGTTACCTGGGACAGGGGGCTTTCTTT. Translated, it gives CASSYLGQGAFF.

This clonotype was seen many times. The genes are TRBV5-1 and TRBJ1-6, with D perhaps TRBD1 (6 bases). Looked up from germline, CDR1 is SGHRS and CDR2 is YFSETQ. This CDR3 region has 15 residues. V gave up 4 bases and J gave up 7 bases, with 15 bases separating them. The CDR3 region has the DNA TGCGCCAGCAGCCCCGCGGGGGCCGGGAATTCACCCCTCCACTTT. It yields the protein CASSPAGAGNSPLHF. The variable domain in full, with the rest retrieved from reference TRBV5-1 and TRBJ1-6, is KAGVTQTPRYLIKTRGQQVTLSCSPISGHRSVSWYQQTPGQGLQFLFEYFSETQRNKGNFPGRFSGRQFSNSRSEMNVSTLELGDSALYLCASSPAGAGNSPLHFGNGTRLTVT.

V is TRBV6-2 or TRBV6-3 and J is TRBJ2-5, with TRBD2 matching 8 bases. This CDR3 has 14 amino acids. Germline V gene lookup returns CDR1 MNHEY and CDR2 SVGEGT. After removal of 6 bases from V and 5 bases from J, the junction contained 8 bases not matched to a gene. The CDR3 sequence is CASRRTAGEETQYF. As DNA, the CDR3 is TGTGCCAGCAGGAGGACAGCGGGGGAGGAGACCCAGTACTTC.

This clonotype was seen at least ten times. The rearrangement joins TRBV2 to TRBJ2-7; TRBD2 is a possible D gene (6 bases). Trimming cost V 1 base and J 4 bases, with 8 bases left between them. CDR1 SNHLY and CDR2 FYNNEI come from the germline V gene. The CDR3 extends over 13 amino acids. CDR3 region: CASSEVRGYEQYF. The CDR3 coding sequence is TGTGCCAGCAGTGAAGTTCGGGGGTACGAGCAGTACTTC.